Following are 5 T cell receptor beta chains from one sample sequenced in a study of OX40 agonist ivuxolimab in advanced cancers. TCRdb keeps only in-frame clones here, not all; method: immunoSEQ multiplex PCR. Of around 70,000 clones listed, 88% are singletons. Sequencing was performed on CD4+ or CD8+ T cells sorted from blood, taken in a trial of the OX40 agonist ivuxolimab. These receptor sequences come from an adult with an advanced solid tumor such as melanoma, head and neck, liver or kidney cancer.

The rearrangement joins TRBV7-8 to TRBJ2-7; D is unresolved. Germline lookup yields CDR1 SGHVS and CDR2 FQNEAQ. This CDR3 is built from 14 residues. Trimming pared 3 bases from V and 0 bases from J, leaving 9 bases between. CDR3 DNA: TGTGCCAGCAGCTTCGACTCCAGCTCCTACGAGCAGTACTTC. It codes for CASSFDSSSYEQYF.

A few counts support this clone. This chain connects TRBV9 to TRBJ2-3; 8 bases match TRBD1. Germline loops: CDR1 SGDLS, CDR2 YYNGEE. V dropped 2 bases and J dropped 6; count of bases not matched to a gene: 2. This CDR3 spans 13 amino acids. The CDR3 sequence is CASSVSGGDTQYF. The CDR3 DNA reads TGTGCCAGCAGCGTGTCAGGGGGCGATACGCAGTATTTT. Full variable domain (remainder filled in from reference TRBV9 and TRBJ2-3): DSGVTQTPKHLITATGQRVTLRCSPRSGDLSVYWYQQSLDQGLQFLIQYYNGEERAKGNILERFSAQQFPDLHSELNLSSLELGDSALYFCASSVSGGDTQYFGPGTRLTVL.

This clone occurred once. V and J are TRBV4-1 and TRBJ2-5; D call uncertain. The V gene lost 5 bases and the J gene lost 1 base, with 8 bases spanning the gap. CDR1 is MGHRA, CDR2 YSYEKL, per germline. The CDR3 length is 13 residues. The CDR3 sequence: CASSRLPQETQYF. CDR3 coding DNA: TGCGCCAGCAGCAGACTGCCCCAAGAGACCCAGTACTTC.

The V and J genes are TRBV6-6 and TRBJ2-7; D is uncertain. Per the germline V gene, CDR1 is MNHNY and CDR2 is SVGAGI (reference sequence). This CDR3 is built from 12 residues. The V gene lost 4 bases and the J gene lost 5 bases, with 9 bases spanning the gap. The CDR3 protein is CASSSSPDEQYF. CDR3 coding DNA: TGTGCCAGCAGTTCCAGCCCCGACGAGCAGTACTTC.

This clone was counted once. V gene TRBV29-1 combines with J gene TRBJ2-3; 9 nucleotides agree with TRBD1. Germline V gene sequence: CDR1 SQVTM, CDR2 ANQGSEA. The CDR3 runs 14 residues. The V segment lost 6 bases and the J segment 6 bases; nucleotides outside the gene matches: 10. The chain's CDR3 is CSVAGQGNSDTQYF. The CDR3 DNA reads TGCAGCGTAGCTGGACAGGGGAATTCCGATACGCAGTATTTT.